Listed here are 3 T cell receptor beta chains from one sample, sequenced in a study of graft-versus-host responses after intestinal transplantation. Method: immunoSEQ multiplex PCR; TCRdb's copy keeps in-frame clones and lacks some. The table records 80,000 to 100,000 clones, roughly nine tenths of them present only once. Their recognized antigens are unknown. Sequences were derived from unstimulated CD4+ T cells sorted from spleen or lymph node cells, sampled before intestinal transplant. The receptor source for this set is a human donor who received an intestinal transplant.

The chain is built from TRBV5-1 and TRBJ1-4; D gene uncertain. The germline gives CDR1 SGHRS, CDR2 YFSETQ. There are 15 residues in the CDR3. V lost 1 base, J lost 4 bases, and 11 bases lay in between. The CDR3, as DNA: TGCGCCAGCAGCTTGCGAAGTCAGGTTAATGAAAAACTGTTTTTT. As protein: CASSLRSQVNEKLFF.

The chain carries TRBV6-5 and TRBJ1-1, with 7 bases identical to TRBD1. Germline CDR1 is MNHEY and CDR2 is SVGAGI. CDR3 size: 13 residues. Trimming at V came to 4 bases and at J to 4 bases, leaving 3 bases not matched to a gene. CDR3 residues: CASSSSGGTEAFF. The CDR3 DNA sequence: TGTGCCAGCAGTTCCTCAGGGGGCACTGAAGCTTTCTTT.

The chain is built from TRBV7-2 and TRBJ2-2, with D possibly TRBD2 on 6 matching bases. Germline V gene sequence: CDR1 SGHTA, CDR2 FQGNSA. V was shortened by 4 bases and J by 1 base, with 10 bases between the two germline ends. This CDR3 contains 15 residues. Here the CDR3 DNA reads TGTGCCAGCAGCTCCCGGGGAGGGAACACCGGGGAGCTGTTTTTT. Translated: CASSSRGGNTGELFF.